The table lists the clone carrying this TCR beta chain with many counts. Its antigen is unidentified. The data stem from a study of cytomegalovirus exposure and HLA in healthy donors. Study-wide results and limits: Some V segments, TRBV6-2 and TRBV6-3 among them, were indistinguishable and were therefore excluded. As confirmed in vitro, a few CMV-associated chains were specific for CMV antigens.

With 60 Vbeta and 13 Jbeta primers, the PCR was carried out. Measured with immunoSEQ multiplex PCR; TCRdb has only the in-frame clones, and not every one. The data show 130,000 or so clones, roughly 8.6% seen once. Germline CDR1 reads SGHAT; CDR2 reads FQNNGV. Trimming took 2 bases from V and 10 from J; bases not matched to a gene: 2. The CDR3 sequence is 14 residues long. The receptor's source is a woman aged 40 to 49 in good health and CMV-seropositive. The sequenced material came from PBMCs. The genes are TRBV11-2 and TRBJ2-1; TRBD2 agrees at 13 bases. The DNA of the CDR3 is TGTGCCAGCAGCTTAACTAGCGGGGGGGTCGAGCAGTTCTTC. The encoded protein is CASSLTSGGVEQFF.